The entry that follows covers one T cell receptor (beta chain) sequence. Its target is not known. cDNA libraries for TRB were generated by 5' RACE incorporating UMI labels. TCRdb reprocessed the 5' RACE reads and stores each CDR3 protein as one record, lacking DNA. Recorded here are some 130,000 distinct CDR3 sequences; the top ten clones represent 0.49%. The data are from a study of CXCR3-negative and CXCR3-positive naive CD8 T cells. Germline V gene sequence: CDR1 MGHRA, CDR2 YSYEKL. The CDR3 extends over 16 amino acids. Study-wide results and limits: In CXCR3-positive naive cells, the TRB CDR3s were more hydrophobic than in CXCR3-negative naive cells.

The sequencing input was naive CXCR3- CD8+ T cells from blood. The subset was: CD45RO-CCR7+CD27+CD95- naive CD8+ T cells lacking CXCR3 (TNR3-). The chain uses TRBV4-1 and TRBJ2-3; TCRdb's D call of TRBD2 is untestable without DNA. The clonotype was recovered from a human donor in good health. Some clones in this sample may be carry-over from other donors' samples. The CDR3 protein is CASSQVTSVSTDTQYF.